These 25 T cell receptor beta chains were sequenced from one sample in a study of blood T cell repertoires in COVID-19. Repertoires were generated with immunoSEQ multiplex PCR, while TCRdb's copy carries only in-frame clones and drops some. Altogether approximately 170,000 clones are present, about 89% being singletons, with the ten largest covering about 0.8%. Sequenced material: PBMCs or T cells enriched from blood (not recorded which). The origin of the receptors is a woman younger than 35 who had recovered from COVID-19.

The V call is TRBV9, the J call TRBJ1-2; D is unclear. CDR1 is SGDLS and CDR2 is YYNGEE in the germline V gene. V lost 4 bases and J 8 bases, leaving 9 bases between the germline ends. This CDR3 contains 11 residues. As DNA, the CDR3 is TGTGCCAGCAGCTCCCCTAGGGGCTACACCTTC. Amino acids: CASSSPRGYTF. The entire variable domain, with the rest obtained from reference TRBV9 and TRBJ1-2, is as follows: DSGVTQTPKHLITATGQRVTLRCSPRSGDLSVYWYQQSLDQGLQFLIQYYNGEERAKGNILERFSAQQFPDLHSELNLSSLELGDSALYFCASSSPRGYTFGSGTRLTVV.

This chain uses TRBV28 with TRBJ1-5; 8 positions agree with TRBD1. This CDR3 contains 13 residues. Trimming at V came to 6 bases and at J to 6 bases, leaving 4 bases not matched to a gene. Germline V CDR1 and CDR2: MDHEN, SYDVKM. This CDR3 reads CASSDDRGQPQHF. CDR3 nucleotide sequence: TGTGCCAGCAGCGATGACAGGGGTCAGCCCCAGCATTTT.

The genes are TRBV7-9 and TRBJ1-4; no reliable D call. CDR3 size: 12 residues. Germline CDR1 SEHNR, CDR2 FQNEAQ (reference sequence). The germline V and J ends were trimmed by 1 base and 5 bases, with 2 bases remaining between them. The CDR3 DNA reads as TGTGCCAGCAGCTTAGTAAATGAAAAACTGTTTTTT. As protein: CASSLVNEKLFF. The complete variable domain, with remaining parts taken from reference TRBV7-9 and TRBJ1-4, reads DTGVSQNPRHKITKRGQNVTFRCDPISEHNRLYWYRQTLGQGPEFLTYFQNEAQLEKSRLLSDRFSAERPKGSFSTLEIQRTEQGDSAMYLCASSLVNEKLFFGSGTQLSVL.

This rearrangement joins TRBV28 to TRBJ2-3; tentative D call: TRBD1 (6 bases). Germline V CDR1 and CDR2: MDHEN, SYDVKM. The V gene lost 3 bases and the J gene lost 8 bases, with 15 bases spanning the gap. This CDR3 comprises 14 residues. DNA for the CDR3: TGTGCCAGCAGTTTCAGGGGCCCCCAGGCTACGCAGTATTTT. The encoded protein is CASSFRGPQATQYF.

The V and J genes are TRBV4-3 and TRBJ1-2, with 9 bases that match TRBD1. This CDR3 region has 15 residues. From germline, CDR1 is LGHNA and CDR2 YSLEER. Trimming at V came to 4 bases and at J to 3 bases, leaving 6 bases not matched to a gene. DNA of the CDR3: TGCGCCAGCAGCCCAAGGACAGGGGATTACTATGGCTACACCTTC. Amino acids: CASSPRTGDYYGYTF.

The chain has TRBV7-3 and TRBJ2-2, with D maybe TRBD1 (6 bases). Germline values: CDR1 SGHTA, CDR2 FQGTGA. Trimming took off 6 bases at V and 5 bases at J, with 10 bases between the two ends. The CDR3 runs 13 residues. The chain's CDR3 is CASRSQGTGELFF. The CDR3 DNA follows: TGTGCCAGCAGGTCACAGGGAACCGGGGAGCTGTTTTTT.

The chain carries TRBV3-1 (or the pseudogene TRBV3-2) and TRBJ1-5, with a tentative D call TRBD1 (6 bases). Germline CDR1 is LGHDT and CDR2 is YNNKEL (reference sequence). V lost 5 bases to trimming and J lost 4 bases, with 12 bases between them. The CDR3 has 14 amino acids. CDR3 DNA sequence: TGTGCCAGCAGCGCAGGGGTCGGGAATCAGCCCCAGCATTTT. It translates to CASSAGVGNQPQHF.

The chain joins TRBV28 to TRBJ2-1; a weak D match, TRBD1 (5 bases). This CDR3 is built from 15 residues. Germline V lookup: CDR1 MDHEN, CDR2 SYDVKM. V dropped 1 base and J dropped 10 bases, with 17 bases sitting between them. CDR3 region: CASSLSFSQVGEQFF. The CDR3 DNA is TGTGCCAGCAGTTTATCTTTTTCACAGGTAGGGGAGCAGTTCTTC.

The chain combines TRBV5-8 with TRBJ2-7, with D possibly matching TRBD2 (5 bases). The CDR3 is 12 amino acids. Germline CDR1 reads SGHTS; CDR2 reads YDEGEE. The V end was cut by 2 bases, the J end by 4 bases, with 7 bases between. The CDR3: CASSFPGYEQYF. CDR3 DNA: TGTGCCAGCAGCTTTCCGGGGTACGAGCAGTACTTC.

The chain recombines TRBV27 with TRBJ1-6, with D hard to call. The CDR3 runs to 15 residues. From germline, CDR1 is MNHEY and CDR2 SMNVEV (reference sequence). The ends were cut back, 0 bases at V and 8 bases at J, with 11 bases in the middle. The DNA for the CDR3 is TGTGCCAGCAGTTTATCGAGCCCAAAACATTCACCCCTCCACTTT. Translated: CASSLSSPKHSPLHF.

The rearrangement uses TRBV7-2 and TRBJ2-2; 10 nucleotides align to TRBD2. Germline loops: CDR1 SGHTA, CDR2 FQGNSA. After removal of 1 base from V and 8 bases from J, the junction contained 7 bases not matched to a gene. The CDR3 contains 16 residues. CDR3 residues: CASSLVASGSRGELFF. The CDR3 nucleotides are TGTGCCAGCAGCTTAGTTGCTAGCGGGAGTCGTGGGGAGCTGTTTTTT. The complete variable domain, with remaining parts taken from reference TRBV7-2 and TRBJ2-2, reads GAGVSQSPSNKVTEKGKDVELRCDPISGHTALYWYRQSLGQGLEFLIYFQGNSAPDKSGLPSDRFSAERTGGSVSTLTIQRTQQEDSAVYLCASSLVASGSRGELFFGEGSRLTVL.

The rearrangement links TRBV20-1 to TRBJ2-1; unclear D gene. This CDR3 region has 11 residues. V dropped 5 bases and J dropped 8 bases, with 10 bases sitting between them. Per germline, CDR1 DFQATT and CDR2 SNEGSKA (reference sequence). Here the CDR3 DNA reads TGCAGTGCTGGGCCCTTCCATGAGCAGTTCTTC. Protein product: CSAGPFHEQFF.

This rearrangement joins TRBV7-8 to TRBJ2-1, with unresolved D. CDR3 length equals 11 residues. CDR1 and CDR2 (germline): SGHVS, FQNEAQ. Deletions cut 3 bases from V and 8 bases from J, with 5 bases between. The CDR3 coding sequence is TGTGCCAGCAGCTTGAGGTATGAGCAGTTCTTC. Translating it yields CASSLRYEQFF.

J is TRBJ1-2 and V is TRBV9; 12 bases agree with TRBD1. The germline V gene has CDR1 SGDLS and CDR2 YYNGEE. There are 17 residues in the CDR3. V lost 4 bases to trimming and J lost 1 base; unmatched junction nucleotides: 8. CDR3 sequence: CASSPGTGGGLNYGYTF. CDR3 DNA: TGTGCCAGCAGCCCAGGGACAGGGGGCGGACTTAACTATGGCTACACCTTC.

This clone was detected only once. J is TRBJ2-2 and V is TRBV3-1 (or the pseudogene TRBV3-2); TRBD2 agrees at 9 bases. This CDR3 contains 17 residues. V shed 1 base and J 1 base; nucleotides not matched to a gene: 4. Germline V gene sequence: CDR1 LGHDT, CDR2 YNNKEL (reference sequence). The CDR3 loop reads CASSQALAGRNTGELFF. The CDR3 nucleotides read TGTGCCAGCAGCCAAGCCCTAGCGGGACGGAACACCGGGGAGCTGTTTTTT.

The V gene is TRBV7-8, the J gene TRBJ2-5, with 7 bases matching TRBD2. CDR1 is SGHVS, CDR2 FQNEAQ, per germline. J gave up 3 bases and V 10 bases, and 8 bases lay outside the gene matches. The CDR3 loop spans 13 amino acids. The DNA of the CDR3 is TGTGCCACATACTGGGGGAGGGAAGAGACCCAGTACTTC. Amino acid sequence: CATYWGREETQYF.

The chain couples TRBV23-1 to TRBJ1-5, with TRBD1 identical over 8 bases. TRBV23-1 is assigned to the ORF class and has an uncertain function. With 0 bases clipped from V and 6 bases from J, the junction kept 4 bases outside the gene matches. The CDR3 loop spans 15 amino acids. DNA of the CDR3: TGCGCCAGCAGTCAATCCCGAGACAGGGGTCAGCCCCAGCATTTT. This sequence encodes CASSQSRDRGQPQHF.

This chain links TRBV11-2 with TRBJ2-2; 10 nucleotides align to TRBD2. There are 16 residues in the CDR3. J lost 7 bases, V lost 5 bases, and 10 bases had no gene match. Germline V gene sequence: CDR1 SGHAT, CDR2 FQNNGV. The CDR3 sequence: CASSQISGRSIGELFF. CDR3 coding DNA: TGTGCCAGCAGCCAAATTAGCGGGAGGTCGATCGGGGAGCTGTTTTTT.

CDR3 sequence reads: CASSFAPRASGRENEQFF. CDR3 nucleotides: TGCGCCAGCAGCTTCGCCCCGAGGGCTAGCGGGAGGGAAAATGAGCAGTTCTTC. This sequence joins TRBV5-1 and TRBJ2-1, with TRBD2 matching 12 bases. The V gene's germline CDR1 is SGHRS and CDR2 YFSETQ. CDR3 length: 18 amino acids. The junction had 13 bases not matched to a gene; V was cut back by 2 bases and J by 7 bases.

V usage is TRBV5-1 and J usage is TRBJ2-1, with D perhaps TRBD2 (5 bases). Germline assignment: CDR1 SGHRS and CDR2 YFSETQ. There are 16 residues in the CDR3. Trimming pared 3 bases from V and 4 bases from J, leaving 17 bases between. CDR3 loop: CASSWGAATSYNEQFF. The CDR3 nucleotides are TGCGCCAGCAGCTGGGGAGCAGCTACGTCTTACAATGAGCAGTTCTTC.

CDR3: CSASTSEAGYYEQYF. CDR3 nucleotide sequence: TGCAGTGCTAGTACGTCGGAGGCGGGATACTACGAGCAGTACTTC. V is TRBV20-1 and J is TRBJ2-7; D possibly corresponds to TRBD2 (6 bases). This CDR3 is built from 15 residues. Trimming took off 3 bases at V and 3 bases at J, with 18 bases between the two ends. CDR1 is DFQATT, CDR2 SNEGSKA, per germline (reference sequence).

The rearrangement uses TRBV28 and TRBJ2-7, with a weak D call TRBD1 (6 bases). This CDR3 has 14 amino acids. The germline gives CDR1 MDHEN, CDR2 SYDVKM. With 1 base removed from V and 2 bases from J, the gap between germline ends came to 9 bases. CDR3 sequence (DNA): TGTGCCAGCAGTTTATCGGGGACACCCTACGAGCAGTACTTC. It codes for CASSLSGTPYEQYF.

The CDR3 DNA reads as TGTGCCAGCAGTTTGGGCAGGCCGGCTAATTCACCCCTCCACTTT. The encoded protein is CASSLGRPANSPLHF. The rearrangement links TRBV28 to TRBJ1-6; no clear D gene. The CDR3 has 15 residues. Trimming pared 3 bases from V and 6 bases from J, leaving 12 bases between. The germline CDR1 and CDR2 sequences are MDHEN and SYDVKM.

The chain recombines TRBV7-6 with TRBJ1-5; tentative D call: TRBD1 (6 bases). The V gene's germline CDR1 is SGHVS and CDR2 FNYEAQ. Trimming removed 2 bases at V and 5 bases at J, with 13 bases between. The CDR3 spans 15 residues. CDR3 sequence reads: CASSLTGSLDQPQHF. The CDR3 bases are TGTGCCAGCAGCTTAACAGGGTCCCTCGATCAGCCCCAGCATTTT.

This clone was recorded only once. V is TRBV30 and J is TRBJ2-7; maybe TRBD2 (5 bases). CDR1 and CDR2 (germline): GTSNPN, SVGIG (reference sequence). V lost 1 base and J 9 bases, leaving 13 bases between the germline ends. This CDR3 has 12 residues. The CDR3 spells CAWSDRDRVQYF. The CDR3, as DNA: TGTGCCTGGAGTGATCGGGATCGGGTGCAGTACTTC.